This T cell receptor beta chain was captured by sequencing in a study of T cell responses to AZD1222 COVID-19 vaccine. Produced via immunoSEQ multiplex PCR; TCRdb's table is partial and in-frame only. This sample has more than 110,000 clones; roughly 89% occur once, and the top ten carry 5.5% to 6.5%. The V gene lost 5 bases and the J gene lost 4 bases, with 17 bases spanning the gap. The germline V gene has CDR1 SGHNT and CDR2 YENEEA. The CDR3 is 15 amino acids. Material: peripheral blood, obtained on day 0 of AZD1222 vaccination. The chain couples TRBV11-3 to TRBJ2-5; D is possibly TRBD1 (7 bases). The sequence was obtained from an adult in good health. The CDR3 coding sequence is TGTGCCAGCAGCCAGGGGGGCGGGAACGGAGAGACCCAGTACTTC. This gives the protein CASSQGGGNGETQYF.